These 30 T cell receptor beta chains share one sample of origin, sequenced in a study of blood T cell repertoires in COVID-19. The method was immunoSEQ multiplex PCR; TCRdb's version includes in-frame clones alone and lacks a portion of them. Of a few hundred thousand clones detected, around 86% appear once; the ten largest clones hold over 4.5%. The sample consisted of PBMCs or T cells enriched from blood (not recorded which). Source of these receptors: a woman in her forties or fifties who had recovered from COVID-19.

CDR3 DNA sequence: TGTGCCAGTAGTATGCCTCGGACAGGGAGCTACGAGCAGTACTTC. As protein: CASSMPRTGSYEQYF. The chain has TRBV19 and TRBJ2-7, with TRBD1 matching over 8 bases. V gave up 3 bases and J gave up 3 bases; unmatched junction bases: 7. In germline, CDR1 is LNHDA, CDR2 SQIVND (reference sequence). This CDR3 has 15 residues.

V usage is TRBV30 and J usage is TRBJ1-4; the D is unclear. The CDR3 loop spans 14 amino acids. The V end lost 1 base, the J end lost 6 bases, and 12 bases lay between the germline ends. Germline V CDR1 and CDR2: GTSNPN, SVGIG (reference sequence). CDR3 coding DNA: TGTGCCTGGAGTGCCGGGGATTATTATGAAAAACTGTTTTTT. This sequence encodes CAWSAGDYYEKLFF.

This chain uses TRBV12-5 with TRBJ1-4, with D possibly being TRBD1 (6 bases). Germline V gives CDR1 LGHNT, CDR2 FRNRAP. V shed 4 bases and J shed 4 bases, with 25 bases lying between them. The CDR3 is made up of 19 amino acids. CDR3 nucleotide sequence: TGTGCTAGTGGTTCCTTCGCGGGGAGGGGGACCGTAGTTAATGAAAAACTGTTTTTT. Its translation: CASGSFAGRGTVVNEKLFF.

The chain is built from TRBV15 and TRBJ1-1, with 8 bases aligning to TRBD1. Germline-derived CDR1 and CDR2 are LNHNV and YYDKDF (reference sequence). Trimming cost V 3 bases and J 0 bases; bases outside gene matches: 3. The CDR3 spans 15 residues. The CDR3 loop reads CATSSPGGMNTEAFF. DNA of the CDR3: TGTGCCACCAGCAGCCCAGGGGGCATGAACACTGAAGCTTTCTTT.

This chain uses TRBV7-9 with TRBJ1-2; 9 bases line up with TRBD1. Losses at the gene ends were 6 bases for V and 7 bases for J; bases not matched to a gene: 9. The CDR3 spans 14 residues. Germline V lookup: CDR1 SEHNR, CDR2 FQNEAQ (reference sequence). CDR3 region: CASSPSGTGPGYTF. CDR3 nucleotide sequence: TGTGCCAGCAGTCCTTCCGGGACAGGGCCTGGCTACACCTTC.

This sequence joins TRBV6-5 and TRBJ2-7; 8 bases agree with TRBD2. CDR1 is MNHEY and CDR2 is SVGAGI in the germline V gene. This CDR3 is 14 amino acids long. With V trimmed by 7 bases and J by 4 bases, 9 bases remained unmatched. The chain's CDR3 is CASKFLGGEYEQYF. As DNA, the CDR3 is TGTGCCAGCAAGTTCCTCGGGGGGGAGTACGAGCAGTACTTC.

V usage is TRBV7-2 and J usage is TRBJ1-2; no clear D gene. Germline V gene lookup returns CDR1 SGHTA and CDR2 FQGNSA. V lost 5 bases to trimming and J lost 7 bases, with 14 bases between them. The CDR3 extends over 13 amino acids. The CDR3, as DNA: TGTGCCAGCAGCCCGCGTGGAGGTCGTGGCTACACCTTC. This codes for CASSPRGGRGYTF.

The rearrangement links TRBV5-1 to TRBJ2-7; 12 nucleotides line up with TRBD1. Trimming at V came to 5 bases and at J to 6 bases, leaving 9 bases not matched to a gene. Germline V gene data show CDR1 as SGHRS and CDR2 as YFSETQ. The CDR3 consists of 15 residues. CDR3 region: CASRLTGTGGFEQYF. Written as DNA, the CDR3 is TGCGCCAGCAGACTAACTGGGACAGGGGGCTTCGAGCAGTACTTC.

The chain carries TRBV7-2 and TRBJ2-1; D not resolved. V lost 2 bases and J lost 9, with 8 bases in between. CDR1 SGHTA and CDR2 FQGNSA come from the germline V gene. The length of the CDR3 is 12 residues. The CDR3 coding sequence is TGTGCCAGCAGCTTACAGGCCGGTGAGCAGTTCTTC. This codes for CASSLQAGEQFF.

This chain connects TRBV18 to TRBJ2-7, with 7 bases identical to TRBD1. From germline, CDR1 is KGHSH and CDR2 LQKENI. CDR3 length: 15 residues. The junction had 11 bases not matched to a gene; V was cut back by 6 bases and J by 3 bases. The CDR3 region is CASSVSRGQNYEQYF. In DNA form, the CDR3 reads TGTGCCAGCTCGGTAAGCCGGGGACAGAACTACGAGCAGTACTTC.

The chain has TRBV5-5 and TRBJ1-2; perhaps TRBD1 as D (6 bases). Looked up from germline, CDR1 is SGHKS and CDR2 is YYEKEE (reference sequence). The CDR3 sequence is 14 residues long. The V and J ends lost 2 bases and 6 bases respectively, with 14 bases between them. The CDR3 region has the DNA TGTGCCAGCAGCTTATGGGGGGGCGTCAATGGCTACACCTTC. Translation gives CASSLWGGVNGYTF. Supplemented by reference TRBV5-5 and TRBJ1-2, the full variable domain reads DAGVTQSPTHLIKTRGQQVTLRCSPISGHKSVSWYQQVLGQGPQFIFQYYEKEERGRGNFPDRFSARQFPNYSSELNVNALLLGDSALYLCASSLWGGVNGYTFGSGTRLTVV.

The chain uses TRBV30 and TRBJ1-2; 7 nucleotides align to TRBD1. Germline V gene data show CDR1 as GTSNPN and CDR2 as SVGIG (reference sequence). Germline trimming cut 8 bases from V and 4 bases from J; bases unmatched to any gene: 19. The CDR3 covers 16 residues. CDR3 sequence reads: CARKTGTVGMLYGYTF. The CDR3 DNA is TGTGCCCGAAAAACCGGGACAGTAGGGATGCTCTATGGCTACACCTTC.

This rearrangement joins TRBV6-6 to TRBJ2-1, with TRBD2 identical over 10 bases. The CDR3 is 15 residues long. V lost 5 bases, J lost 5 bases, and 6 bases stayed unmatched. The germline gives CDR1 MNHNY, CDR2 SVGAGI (reference sequence). Here the CDR3 reads CASSKPLAGNNEQFF. Written as DNA, the CDR3 is TGTGCCAGCAGTAAGCCACTAGCGGGGAACAATGAGCAGTTCTTC.

This clone was seen a few times. The V and J genes are TRBV5-4 and TRBJ1-3, with a tentative D call TRBD1 (5 bases). The CDR3 is 16 amino acids. The V end was cut by 0 bases, the J end by 1 base, with 11 bases between. Germline CDR1 and CDR2: SGHNT and YYREEE (reference sequence). The CDR3 here is CASSLAGGRSGNTIYF. Written as DNA, the CDR3 is TGTGCCAGCAGCTTGGCGGGGGGGAGGTCTGGAAACACCATATATTTT. The full variable domain, rest sourced from reference TRBV5-4 and TRBJ1-3, is ETGVTQSPTHLIKTRGQQVTLRCSSQSGHNTVSWYQQALGQGPQFIFQYYREEENGRGNFPPRFSGLQFPNYSSELNVNALELDDSALYLCASSLAGGRSGNTIYFGEGSWLTVV.

The chain recombines TRBV7-3 with TRBJ2-3; TRBD2 aligns across 11 bases. Trimming at V came to 5 bases and at J to 0 bases, leaving 4 bases not matched to a gene. This CDR3 comprises 16 residues. CDR1 is SGHTA, CDR2 FQGTGA, per germline. CDR3 protein: CASSATSGGSTDTQYF. The CDR3 DNA sequence: TGTGCCAGCAGCGCCACTAGCGGGGGTAGCACAGATACGCAGTATTTT.

The rearrangement links TRBV19 to TRBJ1-1, with D possibly being TRBD1 (6 bases). Germline loops: CDR1 LNHDA, CDR2 SQIVND (reference sequence). There are 13 residues in the CDR3. The ends were cut back, 3 bases at V and 6 bases at J, with 11 bases in the middle. For the CDR3, the DNA is TGTGCCAGTAGTATTGGGCCAGGGGCTGAAGCTTTCTTT. Protein product: CASSIGPGAEAFF.

The chain couples TRBV19 to TRBJ1-2, with D possibly being TRBD1 (5 bases). CDR3 length equals 13 residues. Trimming shortened V by 1 base and J by 4 bases, and 7 bases separated the two germline ends. Germline V gene data show CDR1 as LNHDA and CDR2 as SQIVND (reference sequence). CDR3 sequence (DNA): TGTGCCAGTAGTATAGGAGACAGCTATGGCTACACCTTC. Translated: CASSIGDSYGYTF.

The V and J genes are TRBV19 and TRBJ2-5, with a possible D match to TRBD1 (5 bases). The CDR3 extends over 15 amino acids. Trimming removed 5 bases from V and 5 bases from J, with 18 bases in between. In germline, CDR1 is LNHDA, CDR2 SQIVND (reference sequence). The CDR3 DNA sequence: TGTGCCAGTAGTTTCCCAGGGTCCCTGGGGGAGACCCAGTACTTC. As protein: CASSFPGSLGETQYF.

V gene TRBV5-4 combines with J gene TRBJ1-3; 8 nucleotides agree with TRBD1. The CDR3 sequence is 17 residues long. J lost 2 bases, V lost 4 bases, and 11 bases had no gene match. Per the germline V gene, CDR1 is SGHNT and CDR2 is YYREEE (reference sequence). CDR3 sequence (DNA): TGTGCCAGCAGCCCAGGGACAGGTCTCACTACTGGAAACACCATATATTTT. The encoded protein is CASSPGTGLTTGNTIYF.

This clone was seen only a few times. CDR3 coding DNA: TGTGCCAGCAGCGTAGATCCAGCGGGGCCCGGTAGGCCAGATACGCAGTATTTT. Amino acids: CASSVDPAGPGRPDTQYF. The chain has TRBV9 and TRBJ2-3; 7 bases are shared with TRBD2. CDR3 size: 18 residues. V gave up 0 bases and J gave up 4 bases; unmatched junction bases: 14. CDR1 and CDR2 (germline): SGDLS, YYNGEE.

The chain employs TRBV18 and TRBJ1-2; possible D gene TRBD1, 6 bases. The CDR3 runs 14 residues. Germline CDR1 KGHSH, CDR2 LQKENI. V lost 1 base and J lost 3, with 9 bases in between. In nucleotides, the CDR3 is TGTGCCAGCTCACCACAAGCAGGGGACTATGGCTACACCTTC. This codes for CASSPQAGDYGYTF.

The J gene is TRBJ2-7, the V gene TRBV19; D is ambiguous. V gave up 2 bases and J gave up 7 bases, with 15 bases separating them. The CDR3 sequence is 14 residues long. From germline, CDR1 is LNHDA and CDR2 SQIVND (reference sequence). Written as DNA, the CDR3 is TGTGCCAGTAGTATAATGGCAGGCCCGTGGGAGCAGTACTTC. Translating it yields CASSIMAGPWEQYF.

The CDR3 DNA follows: TGCGCCAGCAGCCGGTATACCGGACTAGCGGTCCCGACTTACACAGATACGCAGTATTTT. This encodes CASSRYTGLAVPTYTDTQYF. This sequence joins TRBV4-1 and TRBJ2-3; the match to TRBD2 covers 10 bases. This CDR3 contains 20 residues. Germline V lookup: CDR1 MGHRA, CDR2 YSYEKL. J gave up 2 bases and V 4 bases, and 18 bases lay outside the gene matches.

The chain has TRBV3-1 (or the pseudogene TRBV3-2) and TRBJ2-5; tentatively, D is TRBD2 (5 bases). Trimming cost V 4 bases and J 8 bases, with 17 bases left between them. The germline CDR1 and CDR2 sequences are LGHDT and YNNKEL (reference sequence). CDR3 length: 14 residues. The CDR3 DNA follows: TGTGCCAGCAGCCCTGGAGGTGGATCCCACACCCAGTACTTC. Translated: CASSPGGGSHTQYF.

This rearrangement joins TRBV11-1 to TRBJ2-7, with D perhaps TRBD2 (6 bases). Trimming removed 4 bases from V and 0 bases from J, with 10 bases in between. CDR3 length: 14 amino acids. CDR1 and CDR2 (germline): SGHAT, FQDESV (reference sequence). Here the CDR3 DNA reads TGTGCCAGCAGCTCGCGGAGGGGCTCCTACGAGCAGTACTTC. Translating it yields CASSSRRGSYEQYF.

The gene calls are TRBV30 and TRBJ2-1; 10 bases are shared with TRBD2. Germline trimming cut 8 bases from V and 7 bases from J; bases unmatched to any gene: 11. The CDR3 runs 14 residues. Germline assignment: CDR1 GTSNPN and CDR2 SVGIG (reference sequence). This CDR3 is CAGTSGGAWNEQFF. DNA of the CDR3: TGTGCCGGGACCAGCGGGGGGGCTTGGAATGAGCAGTTCTTC.

The genes are TRBV9 and TRBJ2-3, with D possibly TRBD2 on 6 matching bases. This CDR3 comprises 16 residues. V dropped 4 bases and J dropped 3 bases, with 18 bases sitting between them. Germline V gene data show CDR1 as SGDLS and CDR2 as YYNGEE. CDR3 coding DNA: TGTGCCAGCAGCCCGGGGGTAGGGGCAGGGACAGATACGCAGTATTTT. Protein product: CASSPGVGAGTDTQYF.

This chain joins TRBV27 and TRBJ2-3; 7 bases line up with TRBD1. CDR1 is MNHEY and CDR2 is SMNVEV in the germline V gene (reference sequence). Trimming cost V 6 bases and J 6 bases; bases outside gene matches: 9. The CDR3 covers 14 residues. The CDR3 reads CASRGEGAGDTQYF. CDR3 sequence (DNA): TGTGCCAGCAGGGGTGAGGGGGCCGGGGATACGCAGTATTTT.

V gene TRBV5-4 combines with J gene TRBJ2-2; tentatively, D is TRBD2 (6 bases). The CDR3 consists of 12 residues. From germline, CDR1 is SGHNT and CDR2 YYREEE (reference sequence). The CDR3, as DNA: TGTGCTGCGGGGCAAGTGGCCGGGGAGCTGTTTTTT. The encoded protein is CAAGQVAGELFF. The variable domain in full, completed from reference TRBV5-4 and TRBJ2-2, reads ETGVTQSPTHLIKTRGQQVTLRCSSQSGHNTVSWYQQALGQGPQFIFQYYREEENGRGNFPPRFSGLQFPNYSSELNVNALELDDSALYLCAAGQVAGELFFGEGSRLTVL.

This chain connects TRBV3-1 (or the pseudogene TRBV3-2) to TRBJ1-1; no clear D. This CDR3 contains 18 residues. V lost 0 bases, J lost 2 bases, and 19 bases lay in between. Germline V gene sequence: CDR1 LGHDT, CDR2 YNNKEL (reference sequence). The CDR3 sequence is CASSQDLADSRLNTEAFF. DNA of the CDR3: TGTGCCAGCAGCCAAGATCTGGCAGACTCCAGATTAAACACTGAAGCTTTCTTT.